One T cell receptor (beta chain) is described in this entry. Its specificity is not known. This specimen belongs to a study of OX40 agonist ivuxolimab in advanced cancers. Study as a whole: Patients were around 83% male with ages roughly 20 to 90, mean about 60. Study conclusions and caveats: Averaging showed that CD8+ T cells had more expanded clones than CD4+ did. There were also nonresponders showing low normalized T-cell clonal expansion.

Repertoires were generated with immunoSEQ multiplex PCR, while TCRdb's copy carries only in-frame clones and drops some. The sample has more than 25,000 clones; about 88% are singletons. CDR3 size: 16 residues. J was trimmed by 4 bases and V by 4 bases; bases with no gene match: 7. Germline V CDR1 and CDR2: MNHNS, SASEGT. This clonotype was obtained from an adult with an advanced solid tumor such as melanoma, head and neck, liver or kidney cancer. Here the sequenced sample was CD4+ or CD8+ T cells sorted from blood, taken in a trial of the OX40 agonist ivuxolimab. The chain has TRBV6-1 and TRBJ2-2; 9 nucleotides line up with TRBD1. Here the CDR3 DNA reads TGTGCCAGCAGTGTTGACAGGGGGTGGGTCACCGGGGAGCTGTTTTTT. It specifies CASSVDRGWVTGELFF.